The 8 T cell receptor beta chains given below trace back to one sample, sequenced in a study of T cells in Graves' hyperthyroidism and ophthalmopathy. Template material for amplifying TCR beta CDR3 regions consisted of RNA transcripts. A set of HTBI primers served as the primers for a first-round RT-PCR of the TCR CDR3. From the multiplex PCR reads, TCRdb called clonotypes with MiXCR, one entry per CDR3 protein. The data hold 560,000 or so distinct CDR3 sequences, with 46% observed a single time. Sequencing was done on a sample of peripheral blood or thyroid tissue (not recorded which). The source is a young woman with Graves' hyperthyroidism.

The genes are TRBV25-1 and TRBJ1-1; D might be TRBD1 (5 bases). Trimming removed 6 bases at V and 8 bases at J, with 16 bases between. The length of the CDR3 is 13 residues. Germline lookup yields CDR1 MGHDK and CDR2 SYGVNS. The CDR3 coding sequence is TGTGCCAGCAGCAGCGCTCGCCGGGGCGAAGCTTTCTTT. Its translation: CASSSARRGEAFF.

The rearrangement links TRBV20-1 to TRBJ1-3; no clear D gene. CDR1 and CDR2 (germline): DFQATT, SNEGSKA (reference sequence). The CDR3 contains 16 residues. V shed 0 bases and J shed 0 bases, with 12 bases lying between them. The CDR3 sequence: CSARDRPISSGNTIYF. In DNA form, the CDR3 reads TGCAGTGCTAGAGATAGGCCCATTAGCTCTGGAAACACCATATATTTT.

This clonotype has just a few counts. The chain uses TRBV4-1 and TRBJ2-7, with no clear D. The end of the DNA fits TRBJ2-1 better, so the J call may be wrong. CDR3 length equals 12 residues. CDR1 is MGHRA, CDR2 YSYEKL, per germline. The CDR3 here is CASSQGLGEQFF. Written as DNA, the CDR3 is TGCGCCAGCAGCCAAGGCTTAGGTGAGCAGTTCTTC.

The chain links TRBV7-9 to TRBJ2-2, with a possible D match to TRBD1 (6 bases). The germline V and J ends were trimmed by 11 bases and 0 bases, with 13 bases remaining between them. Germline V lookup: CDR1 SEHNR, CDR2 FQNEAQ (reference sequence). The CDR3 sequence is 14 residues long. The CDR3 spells CAWPGQSNTGELFF. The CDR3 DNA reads TGTGCCTGGCCGGGACAATCGAACACCGGGGAGCTGTTTTTT.

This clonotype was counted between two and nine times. In nucleotides, the CDR3 is TGTGCCAGCGGACTAGCAGAGAACACCGGGGAGCTGTTTTTT. Translated: CASGLAENTGELFF. The chain joins TRBV7-9 to TRBJ2-2; 8 bases agree with TRBD2. The germline V gene has CDR1 SEHNR and CDR2 FQNEAQ (reference sequence). Trimming took 8 bases from V and 1 from J; bases not matched to a gene: 3. The CDR3 contains 14 residues. Based on the CDR3 plus reference TRBV7-9 and TRBJ2-2, the full variable domain is DTGVSQNPRHKITKRGQNVTFRCDPISEHNRLYWYRQTLGQGPEFLTYFQNEAQLEKSRLLSDRFSAERPKGSFSTLEIQRTEQGDSAMYLCASGLAENTGELFFGEGSRLTVL.

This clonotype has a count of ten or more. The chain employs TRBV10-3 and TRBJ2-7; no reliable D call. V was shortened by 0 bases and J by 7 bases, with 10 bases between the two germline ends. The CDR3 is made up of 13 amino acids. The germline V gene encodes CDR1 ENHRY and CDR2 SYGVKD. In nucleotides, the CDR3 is TGTGCCATCAGTGAGTCGAGTCAGATAGAGCAGTACTTC. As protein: CAISESSQIEQYF.

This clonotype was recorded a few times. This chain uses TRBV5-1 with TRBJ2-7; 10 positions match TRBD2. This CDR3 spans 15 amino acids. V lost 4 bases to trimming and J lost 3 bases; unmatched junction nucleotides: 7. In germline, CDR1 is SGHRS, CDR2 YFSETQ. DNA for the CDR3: TGCGCCAGCAGCCAAGAAGGGACTAGCGTCTACGAGCAGTACTTC. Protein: CASSQEGTSVYEQYF.

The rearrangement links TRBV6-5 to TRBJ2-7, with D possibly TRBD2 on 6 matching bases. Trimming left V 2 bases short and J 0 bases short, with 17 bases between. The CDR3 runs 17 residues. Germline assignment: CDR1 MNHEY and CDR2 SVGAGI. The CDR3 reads CASSYATGGSSSYEQYF. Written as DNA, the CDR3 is TGTGCCAGCAGTTACGCGACCGGAGGGTCCAGCTCCTACGAGCAGTACTTC.